This T cell receptor beta chain was found in a study of T cells in Graves' hyperthyroidism and ophthalmopathy. General study results and limits: Appearing also in blood were most of the thyroid clonotypes expanded above 0.001. Model predictions of ophthalmopathy came a median approximately 6.5 months before onset.

Based on clinical symptoms, serum thyroxine and TRAb, thyroid ultrasound and orbital computed tomography, diagnoses were reached. Comment on this clonotype: What it recognizes is unknown.

This CDR3 comprises 15 residues. Germline CDR1 SGHRS, CDR2 YFSETQ. The V gene lost 0 bases and the J gene lost 1 base, with 9 bases spanning the gap. Amplification of TCR beta CDR3 regions used RNA as the template. With the HTBI primer set, the TCR CDR3 went through a first round of RT-PCR. In TCRdb, the multiplex PCR reads were re-called with MiXCR into one record per CDR3 protein. Counted here are 550,000 to 600,000 distinct CDR3 sequences, 16% occurring once; the ten biggest clones make up 18%. The rearrangement links TRBV5-1 to TRBJ2-3, with D maybe TRBD1 (5 bases). Sequencing input: blood. The TCR originated in a woman aged 18-29 years with Graves' hyperthyroidism. As DNA, the CDR3 is TGCGCCAGCAGCTTGGGTGGGGCTCGCACAGATACGCAGTATTTT. Amino acid sequence: CASSLGGARTDTQYF.